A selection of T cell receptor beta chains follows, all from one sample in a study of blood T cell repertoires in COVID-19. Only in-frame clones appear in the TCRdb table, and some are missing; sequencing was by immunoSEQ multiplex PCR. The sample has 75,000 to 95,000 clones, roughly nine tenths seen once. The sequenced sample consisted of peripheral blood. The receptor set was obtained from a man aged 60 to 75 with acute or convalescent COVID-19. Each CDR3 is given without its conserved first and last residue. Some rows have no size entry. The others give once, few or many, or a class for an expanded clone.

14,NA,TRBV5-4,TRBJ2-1,ASSLGYSGRADEQF
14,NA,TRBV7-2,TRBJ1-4,ASSLSASATNEKLF
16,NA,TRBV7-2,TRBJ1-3,ASSLTSQAYSSGNTIY
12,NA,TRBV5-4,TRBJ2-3,ASSLVSGGDTQY
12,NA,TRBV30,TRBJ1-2,ASQKDSPRPGYT
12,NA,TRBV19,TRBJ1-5,ASKRQENHQPQH
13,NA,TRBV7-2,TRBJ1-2,ASGGEGGFNYGYT
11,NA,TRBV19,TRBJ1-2,ASSIKVRLGYT
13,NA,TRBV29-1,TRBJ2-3,SVADYQEITDTQY
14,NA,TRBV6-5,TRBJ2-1,ASSYASGISYNEQF
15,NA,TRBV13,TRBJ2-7,ASSYFKTPPSSYEQY
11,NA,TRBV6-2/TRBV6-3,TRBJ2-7,ASSPPPRGVQY
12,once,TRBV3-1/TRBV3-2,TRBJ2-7,ASSLTLTGGEQY
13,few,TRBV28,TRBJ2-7,ASSLGREAGLEQY
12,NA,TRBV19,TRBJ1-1,ASTRGRENTEAF
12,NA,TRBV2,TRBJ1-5,ASRHTGMAQPQH
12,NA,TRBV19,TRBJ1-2,ASQATGPNYGYT
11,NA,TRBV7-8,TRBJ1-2,ASSLDTVSGYT
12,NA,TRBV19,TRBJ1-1,ASSIRQGVTEAF
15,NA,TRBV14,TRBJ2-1,ASSYAGGLAGFNEQF
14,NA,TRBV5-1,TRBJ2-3,ASSLATGVITDTQY
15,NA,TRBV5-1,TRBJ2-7,ASSLMPGQGSPYEQY
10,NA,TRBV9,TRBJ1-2,ASSDEGEGYT
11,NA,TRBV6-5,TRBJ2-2,ASNARETGELF
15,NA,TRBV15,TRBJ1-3,ATSRDSGGISGNTIY
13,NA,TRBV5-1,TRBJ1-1,ASSLDRGPNTEAF
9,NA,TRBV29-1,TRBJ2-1,SVVNYNEQF
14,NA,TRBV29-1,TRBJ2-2,SVEDLKGANTGELF
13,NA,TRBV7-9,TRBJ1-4,ASSSNKGQNEKLF
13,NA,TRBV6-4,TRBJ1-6,ASSERGSYNSPLH
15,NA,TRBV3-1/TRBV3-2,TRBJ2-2,ASSQDRASGLTGELF
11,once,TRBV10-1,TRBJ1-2,ASSESGGNGYT
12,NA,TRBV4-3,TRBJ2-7,ASSPEYRGYEQY
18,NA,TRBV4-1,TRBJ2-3,ASSQEPGLAGGKATDTQY
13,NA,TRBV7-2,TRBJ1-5,ASSPGTGGGQPQH
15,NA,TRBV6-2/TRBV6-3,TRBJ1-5,ASSQDRGGSSNQPQH
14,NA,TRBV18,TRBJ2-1,ASSRSGTGLYNEQF
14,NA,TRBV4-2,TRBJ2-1,ASSGTSERPYNEQF
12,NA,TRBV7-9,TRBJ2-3,ASSPRGSTDTQY
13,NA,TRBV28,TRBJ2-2,ASSLYAEPTGELF
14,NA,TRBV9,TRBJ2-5,ASSVAGLAGAETQY
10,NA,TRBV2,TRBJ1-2,ASGQGIYGYT
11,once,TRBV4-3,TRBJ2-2,ASSLNSFGELF
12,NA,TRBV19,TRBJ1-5,ASRTTGVDQPQH
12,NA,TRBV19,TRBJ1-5,ASGGGGANQPQH
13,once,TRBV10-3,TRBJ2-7,AISGLAGASYEQY
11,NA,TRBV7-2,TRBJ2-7,ASSLSGEDEQY
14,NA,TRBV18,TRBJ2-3,ASSPELSSRTDTQY
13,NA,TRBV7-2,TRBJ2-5,ASSLGQGAGETQY
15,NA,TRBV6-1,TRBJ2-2,ASSEALAGGATGELF
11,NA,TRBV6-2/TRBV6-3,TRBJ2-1,ASSIGLYNEQF
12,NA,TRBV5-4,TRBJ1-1,ASSEGQGTTEAF
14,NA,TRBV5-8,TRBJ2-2,ASSYQDRRNTGELF